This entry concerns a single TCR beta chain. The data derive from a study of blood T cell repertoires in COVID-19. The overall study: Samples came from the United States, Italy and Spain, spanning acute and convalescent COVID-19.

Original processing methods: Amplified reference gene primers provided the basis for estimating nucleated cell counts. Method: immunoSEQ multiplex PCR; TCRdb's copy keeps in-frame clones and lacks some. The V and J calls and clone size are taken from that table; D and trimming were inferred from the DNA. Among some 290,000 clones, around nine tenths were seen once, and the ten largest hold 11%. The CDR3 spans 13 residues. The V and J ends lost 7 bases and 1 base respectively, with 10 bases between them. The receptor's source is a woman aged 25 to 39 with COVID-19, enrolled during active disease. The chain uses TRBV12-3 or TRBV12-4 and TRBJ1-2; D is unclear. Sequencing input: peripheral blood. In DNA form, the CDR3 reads TGTGCCAGCACCCACCGGGTTAACTATGGCTACACCTTC. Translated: CASTHRVNYGYTF.